The text below deals with one T cell receptor beta chain. The antigen remains undetermined. 60 Vbeta and 13 Jbeta primers were used in PCR. Repertoires were generated with immunoSEQ multiplex PCR, while TCRdb's copy carries only in-frame clones and drops some. The sample has roughly 60,000 clones. The data are from a study of cytomegalovirus exposure and HLA in healthy donors. Between the trimmed V and J ends, which lost 1 base and 2 bases, there was a span of 13 bases. The CDR3 extends over 15 amino acids. CDR1 and CDR2 (germline): GTSNPN, SVGIG (reference sequence). Study-level results: An analysis done earlier found most TCR beta V segments productive about 87% or about 30% of the time.

This TCR derives from a woman aged 18-35 years in good health and CMV-seronegative. Sequencing input: PBMCs. V and J are TRBV30 and TRBJ2-3; weak D call: TRBD2 (5 bases). CDR3: CAWSGVAHITDTQYF. CDR3 DNA: TGTGCCTGGAGTGGCGTAGCGCACATCACAGATACGCAGTATTTT. The complete variable domain, with remaining parts taken from reference TRBV30 and TRBJ2-3, reads SQTIHQWPATLVQPVGSPLSLECTVEGTSNPNLYWYRQAAGRGLQLLFYSVGIGQISSEVPQNLSASRPQDRQFILSSKKLLLSDSGFYLCAWSGVAHITDTQYFGPGTRLTVL.